What follows is one TCR beta chain and its context. The assay was immunoSEQ multiplex PCR, and TCRdb's table has in-frame clones only and misses some. The table lists fewer than 70,000 clones, about 80% of them singletons. The record originates from a study of control samples from healthy donors and cancer patients. Trimming took off 0 bases at V and 4 bases at J, with 10 bases between the two ends. Germline CDR1 LGHNA, CDR2 YSLEER. CDR3 size: 14 residues. The TCR was taken from a woman aged 50 to 60 with lung cancer. The sequencing input was PBMCs. This rearrangement joins TRBV4-3 to TRBJ2-7; D not resolved. This CDR3 reads CASSQDRGAYEQYF. The CDR3 bases are TGCGCCAGCAGCCAAGATCGTGGAGCTTACGAGCAGTACTTC.